The clone carrying this TCR beta chain has a handful of counts. Its target is unknown. The data were taken from a study of Graves' ophthalmopathy and Graves' hyperthyroidism. Germline trimming cut 2 bases from V and 5 bases from J; bases unmatched to any gene: 10. Germline CDR1 MNHEY, CDR2 SVGAGI. CDR3 size: 17 residues. General observations from the study: Sensitivity reached roughly 71% and specificity 72.22% when the model predicted ophthalmopathy progression.

Beta-chain TCR CDR3 regions were amplified from RNA transcripts. RT-PCR was first run with HTBI primers, then multiplex PCR in a second round. MiXCR, run by TCRdb on the multiplex PCR reads, gives a single entry per CDR3 protein. Here the sample spans approximately 150,000 distinct CDR3 sequences, 35% to 45% being singletons. The specimen sequenced was peripheral blood. The TCR was taken from a man aged 25 to 40 with Graves' ophthalmopathy. This chain connects TRBV6-5 to TRBJ2-5; 11 nucleotides agree with TRBD2. The CDR3 is CASSYGASGGTAETQYF. CDR3 nucleotide sequence: TGTGCCAGCAGTTACGGGGCTAGCGGGGGGACCGCGGAGACCCAGTACTTC.